The subject of this entry is one TCR beta chain. The antigen remains unidentified. The data were taken from a study of a mutant IDH1 vaccine in newly diagnosed glioma. Trimming took off 0 bases at V and 4 bases at J, with 17 bases between the two ends. The CDR3 extends over 17 amino acids. Per the germline V gene, CDR1 is SGHAT and CDR2 is FQDESV (reference sequence). As for time point: baseline, week 1 (first vaccination visit). Noted treatment: pre-vaccination baseline after standard-of-care therapy. TCRdb's table, derived via immunoSEQ multiplex PCR, lists solely in-frame clones and lacks some. The data show around 88,000 clones, over 75% seen once. The study, taken as a whole, reports: Overall, approximately 93% of patients had vaccine-induced immune responses.

This receptor was obtained from a man aged 40-49 years with glioma. The genes are TRBV11-1 and TRBJ2-3; perhaps TRBD2 as D (7 bases). The starting material was PBMCs, obtained from a glioma patient treated with radiotherapy, temozolomide or both. The CDR3 reads CASSLAEAGAGADTQYF. The CDR3 DNA reads as TGTGCCAGCAGCTTAGCTGAGGCGGGAGCAGGGGCAGATACGCAGTATTTT.